These T cell receptor beta chains were read from a single sample in a study of monozygotic twins with inflammatory bowel disease. TCRdb reanalyzed the 5' RACE reads and collapses them to one entry per CDR3 protein, without DNA. The specimen's table records approximately 340,000 distinct CDR3 sequences. Specimen: blood. The receptors were sampled from a human donor with ulcerative colitis or Crohn's disease, or a healthy co-twin of an affected twin (not recorded which). The CDR3 runs from the conserved cysteine through the conserved F or W.

j_gene | v_gene | CDR3aa
TRBJ2-2 | TRBV28 | CASKANWGRDTGELFF
TRBJ1-5 | TRBV5-1 | CASSPGGGMNNQPQHF
TRBJ2-1 | TRBV27 | CASSPRTSGRVHEQFF
TRBJ1-5 | TRBV20-1 | CSAAGTVNQPQHF
TRBJ2-7 | TRBV19 | CATRPRRGSYEQYF
TRBJ1-2 | TRBV30 | CAWGGGREGYTF
TRBJ1-5 | TRBV20-1 | CSARSGVLNQPQHF
TRBJ1-2 | TRBV24-1 | CATSDGKKSYGYTF
TRBJ2-1 | TRBV11-2 | CASSFGQGRGGEQFF
TRBJ2-1 | TRBV29-1 | CSVDKRGEGYNEQFF
TRBJ2-7 | TRBV5-1 | CASSLSYFSGNEQYF
TRBJ2-1 | TRBV7-9 | CASSFTSGGANEQFF
TRBJ1-2 | TRBV24-1 | CATSELDGYGYTF
TRBJ2-2 | TRBV20-1 | CSARDSGTGETGELFF
TRBJ1-3 | TRBV4-1 | CASSQDPFSGNTIYF
TRBJ1-6 | TRBV7-9 | CASGGGGIANSPLHF
TRBJ2-2 | TRBV20-1 | CSARRSSAGPTGELFF
TRBJ2-7 | TRBV10-3 | CAISPRGDYEQYF
TRBJ2-1 | TRBV7-3 | CASSFPLERLAGEGTEQFF
TRBJ1-2 | TRBV20-1 | CSAPGWTGSNYGYTF
TRBJ1-1 | TRBV5-1 | CASAPIPGKGTEAFF
TRBJ2-1 | TRBV27 | CASSPWTSSPYNEQFF
TRBJ1-6 | TRBV28 | CASSPRQGPYNSPLHF
TRBJ2-7 | TRBV20-1 | CSASAGFVYEQYF
TRBJ1-6 | TRBV2 | CASSEALTGNSPLHF
TRBJ2-7 | TRBV7-2 | CASSTGGASYEQYF
TRBJ2-7 | TRBV2 | CASSDSGGPVQYEQYF
TRBJ2-5 | TRBV5-1 | CASSLGPLGAQETQYF
TRBJ1-2 | TRBV18 | CASSHGENYGYTF
TRBJ2-2 | TRBV6-1 | CASHRDYMSGELFF
TRBJ2-2 | TRBV24-1 | CATSDPLTTGTGALGDTGELFF
TRBJ1-2 | TRBV21-1 | CALNPDSNCFYGYTF
TRBJ2-1 | TRBV11-2 | CASSLIRDTANEQFF
TRBJ2-7 | TRBV4-1 | CASSPVAGKKSSYEQYF
TRBJ2-3 | TRBV7-2 | CASSFRAGVRYF
TRBJ2-2 | TRBV30 | CAWSPITGELFF
TRBJ2-3 | TRBV28 | CASSTGDRPTDTQYF
TRBJ2-1 | TRBV20-1 | CSARWEPYNEQFF
TRBJ1-5 | TRBV27 | CASSLRGSSNQPQHF
TRBJ2-7 | TRBV10-1 | CASSEGVGPYEQYF
TRBJ2-2 | TRBV12-3/TRBV12-4 | CASSLAPGGELFF
TRBJ1-4 | TRBV7-2 | CASSRGQTTNEKLFF